The clone carrying this TCR beta chain was observed at least ten times. Germline V CDR1 and CDR2: KGHSH, LQKENI. Deletions cut 6 bases from V and 12 bases from J, with 18 bases between. This CDR3 comprises 12 residues. TCRdb reanalysed the 5' RACE reads using MiXCR and keeps one entry per CDR3 protein. This table has about 300,000 distinct CDR3 sequences, 8.7% appearing once. This record belongs to a study of T cells after yellow fever vaccination. V gene TRBV18 combines with J gene TRBJ2-7; possible D gene TRBD1, 7 bases. The sample here was CD4+ T cells sorted from PBMCs, taken 5 days after the yellow fever booster vaccination. The receptor was derived from a man in his late teens or twenties who received the YFV17D yellow fever vaccine. As DNA, the CDR3 is TGTGCCAGCTCTTCCCAAGGAGGGACAGCGTACGTC. Its translation: CASSSQGGTAYV.